This TCR beta chain was recorded in a study of CD8 T cells in Susac syndrome. Concerning this clonotype: Its antigen is still unknown.

The authors reverse transcribed about 0.5 to 1 ug RNA with random hexamers. TCRdb reprocessed the immunoSEQ multiplex PCR reads via MiXCR and lists one record per CDR3 protein. There are 150,000 or so distinct CDR3 sequences in the sample; just under 95% occur only once, and around 0.15% lies in the top ten. Germline CDR1 is GTSNPN and CDR2 is SVGIG (reference sequence). The CDR3 length is 14 residues. Trimming removed 1 base from V and 5 bases from J, with 14 bases in between. Findings and limits, study-wide: The study's TCR sequencing and HLA analysis covered a relatively small number of individuals, and the study acknowledged this.

CD8+ and CD4+ blood T cells underwent TCR beta sequencing. The chain has TRBV30 and TRBJ1-1; D is ambiguous. The TCR comes from a human donor with Susac syndrome. The sequencing sample was made of CD4+ T cells from PBMCs. CDR3 protein: CAWSGLLGGTEAFF. CDR3 DNA sequence: TGTGCCTGGAGTGGGCTCCTGGGAGGGACTGAAGCTTTCTTT.